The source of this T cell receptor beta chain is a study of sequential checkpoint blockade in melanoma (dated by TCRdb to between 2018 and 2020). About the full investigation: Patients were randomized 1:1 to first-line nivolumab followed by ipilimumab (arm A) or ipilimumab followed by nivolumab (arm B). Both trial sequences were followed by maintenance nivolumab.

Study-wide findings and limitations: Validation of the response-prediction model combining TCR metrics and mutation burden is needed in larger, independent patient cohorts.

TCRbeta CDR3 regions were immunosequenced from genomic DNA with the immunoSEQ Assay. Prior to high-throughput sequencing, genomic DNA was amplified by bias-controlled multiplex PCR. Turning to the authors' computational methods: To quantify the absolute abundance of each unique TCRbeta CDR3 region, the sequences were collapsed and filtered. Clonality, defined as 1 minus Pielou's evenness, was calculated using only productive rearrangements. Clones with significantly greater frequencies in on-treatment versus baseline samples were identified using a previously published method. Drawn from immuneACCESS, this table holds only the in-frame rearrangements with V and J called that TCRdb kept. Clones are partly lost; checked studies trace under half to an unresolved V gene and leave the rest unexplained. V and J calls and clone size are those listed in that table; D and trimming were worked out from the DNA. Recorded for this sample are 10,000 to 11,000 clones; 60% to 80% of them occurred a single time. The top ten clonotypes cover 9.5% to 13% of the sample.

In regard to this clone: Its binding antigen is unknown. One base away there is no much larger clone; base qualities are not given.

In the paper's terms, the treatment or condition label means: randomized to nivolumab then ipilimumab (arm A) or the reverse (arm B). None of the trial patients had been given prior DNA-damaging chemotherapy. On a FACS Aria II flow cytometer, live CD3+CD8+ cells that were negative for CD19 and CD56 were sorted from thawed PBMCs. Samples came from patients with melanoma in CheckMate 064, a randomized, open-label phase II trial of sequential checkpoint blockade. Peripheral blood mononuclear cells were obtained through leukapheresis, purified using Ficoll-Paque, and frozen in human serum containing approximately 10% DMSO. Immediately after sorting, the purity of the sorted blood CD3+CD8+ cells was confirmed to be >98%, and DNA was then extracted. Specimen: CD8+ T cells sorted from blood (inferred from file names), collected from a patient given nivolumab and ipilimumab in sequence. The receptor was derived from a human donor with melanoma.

At the DNA level, the sequence is TGTGCCAGCAGGTCAGACTTGGCAGGGGAGACCCAGTACTTC. Its amino acids are CASRSDLAGETQYF. The chain joins TRBV28 to TRBJ2-5; the D gene is perhaps TRBD1, from 5 matching bases. Trimming takes 6 bases from V and 5 bases from J, and the germline ends sit 16 bases apart. Spanning cysteine to phenylalanine, the CDR3 consists of 14 amino acids. This entry keeps only the CDR3 DNA: 42 bases, framed from base 1. CDR1 and CDR2, per the germline V gene, are MDHEN and SYDVKM.